This TCR beta chain was recorded in a study of CD8+CD57+ T cells in acquired aplastic anemia. The study, taken as a whole, reports: Found in both controls and patients were fewer than 35 CD8+ CDR3 sequences.

The CDR3 runs 15 residues. The V gene's germline CDR1 is SGHTA and CDR2 FQGTGA. Patients included in sequencing had previously demonstrated CD8+CD57+ cell expansion by flow cytometry. Profiles of TCR beta VDJ and CDR3 were generated from a genomic DNA template. TCRdb processed the reads anew with MiXCR; each CDR3 protein has one entry. Here the sample spans hundreds of thousands of distinct CDR3 sequences, 25% to 40% being singletons. A remark on this clonotype: Its antigen remains unknown. The junction shows a germline mismatch at one end, possibly a read error.

The rearrangement uses TRBV7-3 and TRBJ2-5, with TRBD2 identical over 10 bases. The assigned J gene may be wrong: the sequence end matches TRBJ2-1 better. This receptor was obtained from a human donor with aplastic anemia. The sequenced material came from sorted CD4+, CD8+, or CD8+CD57+ T cells (not recorded which) from PBMCs. CDR3 nucleotides: TGTGCCAGCAGCCGGACTAGCGGACAATACAATGGGCAGTTCTTC. This codes for CASSRTSGQYNGQFF.